These 8 T cell receptor beta chains came from one sample sequenced in a study of Ad26.COV2.S vaccination and SARS-CoV-2 variants. Using immunoSEQ multiplex PCR, the repertoire was profiled, and TCRdb retains in-frame clones only, with some absent. The sample holds hundreds of thousands of clones, 80% to 90% seen once. Treatment reported: approximately 18 received Ad26.COV2.S at low or high dose, single or two shots; 5 received placebo; per-sample allocation not given. Repertoires come from day 63 after the first vaccine or placebo injection. The specimen comprised peripheral blood, sampled in a trial of Ad26.COV2.S vaccine versus placebo. The source is a person between 18 and 59 years old who received the Ad26.COV2.S COVID-19 vaccine or a placebo.

This clone was seen just once. The chain carries TRBV9 and TRBJ2-1; 7 bases line up with TRBD2. CDR3 size: 13 residues. Germline V gene sequence: CDR1 SGDLS, CDR2 YYNGEE. Trimming cost V 4 bases and J 11 bases; bases outside gene matches: 9. The CDR3 reads CASSPASGYKQFF. CDR3 sequence (DNA): TGTGCCAGCAGCCCCGCTAGCGGATATAAGCAGTTCTTC.

This chain uses TRBV6-5 with TRBJ2-1; D remains unclear. The CDR3 is 15 residues long. V was trimmed by 7 bases and J by 0 bases, leaving 13 bases between them. CDR1 MNHEY and CDR2 SVGAGI come from the germline V gene. This chain's CDR3 is CASNPVPSSYNEQFF. The CDR3 DNA reads as TGTGCCAGCAATCCTGTGCCCAGCTCCTACAATGAGCAGTTCTTC.

This rearrangement joins TRBV19 to TRBJ1-1, with a possible D match to TRBD1 (6 bases). The V end was cut by 3 bases, the J end by 2 bases, with 10 bases between. CDR3 length: 14 amino acids. From germline, CDR1 is LNHDA and CDR2 SQIVND (reference sequence). The CDR3 region has the DNA TGTGCCAGTAGTATCGACAGGAGTAACACTGAAGCTTTCTTT. This translates into CASSIDRSNTEAFF.

The chain combines TRBV4-1 with TRBJ1-2; D ambiguous. CDR1 is MGHRA, CDR2 YSYEKL, per germline. The CDR3 loop spans 14 amino acids. The V end was cut by 2 bases, the J end by 2 bases, with 9 bases between. CDR3 region: CASSQHSGNYGYTF. The DNA of the CDR3 is TGCGCCAGCAGCCAACACAGTGGGAACTATGGCTACACCTTC.

V and J are TRBV5-1 and TRBJ2-7; no clear D. Germline CDR1 is SGHRS and CDR2 is YFSETQ. The V gene lost 3 bases and the J gene lost 0 bases, with 7 bases spanning the gap. This CDR3 contains 13 residues. The CDR3 bases are TGCGCCAGCAGCTCGACCAGCTCCTACGAGCAGTACTTC. Translating gives CASSSTSSYEQYF.

This chain joins TRBV12-5 and TRBJ1-3; D uncertain. Deletions cut 5 bases from V and 2 bases from J, with 10 bases between. The CDR3 covers 14 residues. Germline loops: CDR1 LGHNT, CDR2 FRNRAP. The CDR3: CASGPGSPGNTIYF. For the CDR3, the DNA is TGTGCTAGTGGTCCCGGTAGCCCTGGAAACACCATATATTTT.

The chain has TRBV28 and TRBJ2-7, with D perhaps matching TRBD2 (5 bases). The ends were cut back, 6 bases at V and 3 bases at J, with 18 bases in the middle. CDR1 is MDHEN, CDR2 SYDVKM, per germline. The CDR3 has 15 amino acids. The CDR3 DNA is TGTGCCAGCAGCCAACCCCGCGGGCAGAGCTACGAGCAGTACTTC. This gives the protein CASSQPRGQSYEQYF.

The chain combines TRBV2 with TRBJ2-1; D could derive from TRBD1 or TRBD2 (6 bases each). Trimming shortened V by 6 bases and J by 3 bases, and 9 bases separated the two germline ends. The CDR3 has 13 amino acids. Per germline, CDR1 SNHLY and CDR2 FYNNEI. The CDR3 sequence: CASRGGLYNEQFF. The DNA for the CDR3 is TGTGCCAGCAGGGGGGGCCTCTACAATGAGCAGTTCTTC. Drawing the rest from reference TRBV2 and TRBJ2-1, the complete variable domain is EPEVTQTPSHQVTQMGQEVILRCVPISNHLYFYWYRQILGQKVEFLVSFYNNEISEKSEIFDDQFSVERPDGSNFTLKIRSTKLEDSAMYFCASRGGLYNEQFFGPGTRLTVL.